The table lists the clone carrying this T cell receptor (beta chain) with a few counts. Its antigen is undetermined. These data belong to a study of T cells after yellow fever vaccination. Via MiXCR, TCRdb re-called the 5' RACE reads, giving one row per CDR3 protein. The sample holds some 350,000 distinct CDR3 sequences, roughly 10% seen once. Study findings and constraints: Boosting was followed by the reappearance of most primary-vaccination clones (under 97% CD4, about 89% CD8).

Sequenced material: PBMCs, taken on the day of the first yellow fever vaccination. This clonotype was sampled from a man between 18 and 29 years old who received the YFV17D yellow fever vaccine.

The CDR3 sequence is CASTPLPGQENTGELFF. CDR3 nucleotide sequence: TGCGCCAGCACGCCTCTCCCGGGGCAGGAGAACACCGGGGAGCTGTTTTTT. V and J are TRBV5-1 and TRBJ2-2, with D perhaps assigned TRBD1 or TRBD2 (5 bases each). There are 17 residues in the CDR3. Looked up from germline, CDR1 is SGHRS and CDR2 is YFSETQ. Trimming cost V 6 bases and J 1 base, with 19 bases left between them. The full variable domain, with the rest looked up from reference TRBV5-1 and TRBJ2-2, is KAGVTQTPRYLIKTRGQQVTLSCSPISGHRSVSWYQQTPGQGLQFLFEYFSETQRNKGNFPGRFSGRQFSNSRSEMNVSTLELGDSALYLCASTPLPGQENTGELFFGEGSRLTVL.